Following are 27 T cell receptor beta chains from one sample sequenced in a study of T-cell memory formation after mild COVID-19 (dated by TCRdb to the early 2020s). Preparation of the library involved 5' RACE. The sequencing machine was an Illumina NovaSeq 6000. The raw public reads went through TCRdb reprocessing: fastp at Q25, MiXCR clone calling, in-frame beta chains kept. Rows with one shared CDR3 protein collapse into an entry with the most common genes and DNA. The sample table records 430,000 or so distinct CDR3 sequences; 20% to 25% of these occur just once. Clones ranked in the top ten supply around 13% of the sample. The sequenced sample consisted of PBMCs or a T cell subset sorted from them (not recorded which). The receptors were gathered from an adult woman who had mild COVID-19 (a few samples of this study predate the infection). The sample titles of this study are shuffled in the database, so cell type and time point are left out; the donor was told from shared clones.

V and J are TRBV6-6 and TRBJ2-7, with D perhaps being TRBD1 or TRBD2 (6 bases each). The V end lost 6 bases, the J end lost 0 bases, and 12 bases lay between the germline ends. The CDR3 is 14 residues long. Germline V gives CDR1 MNHNY, CDR2 SVGAGI (reference sequence). The CDR3 reads CASSRGGPSYEQYF. The CDR3 DNA sequence: TGTGCCAGCAGCAGAGGGGGGCCCTCCTACGAGCAGTACTTC.

This clonotype has just a few counts. This chain links TRBV7-9 with TRBJ2-5, with TRBD1 as a possible D gene (5 bases). This CDR3 has 15 amino acids. Germline CDR1 reads SEHNR; CDR2 reads FQNEAQ (reference sequence). V was shortened by 1 base and J by 2 bases, with 11 bases between the two germline ends. CDR3 DNA: TGTGCCAGCAGCTTAGTTGCAGGGTCGCAAGAGACCCAGTACTTC. Its protein is CASSLVAGSQETQYF.

The table lists this clonotype with a few counts. The chain uses TRBV6-2 or TRBV6-3 and TRBJ2-4, with TRBD2 as a possible D gene (5 bases). V lost 8 bases and J lost 2, with 19 bases in between. CDR3 length: 16 amino acids. Germline V CDR1 and CDR2: MNHEY, SVGEGT. CDR3 nucleotide sequence: TGTGCCAGCGGGAGCCCACTCTCGTGGACCAAAAACATTCAGTACTTC. Its protein is CASGSPLSWTKNIQYF.

J is TRBJ1-2 and V is TRBV19; 9 bases match TRBD1. CDR3 size: 14 residues. Germline V gene sequence: CDR1 LNHDA, CDR2 SQIVND (reference sequence). V dropped 7 bases and J dropped 7; count of bases not matched to a gene: 10. The CDR3 spells CASIGTGKDSGYTF. As DNA, the CDR3 is TGTGCCAGTATTGGGACAGGGAAGGATAGTGGCTACACCTTC. Variable domain in full (rest from reference TRBV19 and TRBJ1-2): DGGITQSPKYLFRKEGQNVTLSCEQNLNHDAMYWYRQDPGQGLRLIYYSQIVNDFQKGDIAEGYSVSREKKESFPLTVTSAQKNPTAFYLCASIGTGKDSGYTFGSGTRLTVV.

This clonotype was recorded a few times. This chain joins TRBV7-2 and TRBJ2-3, with no clear D. This CDR3 contains 17 residues. The V gene lost 2 bases and the J gene lost 6 bases, with 21 bases spanning the gap. In germline, CDR1 is SGHTA, CDR2 FQGNSA. The CDR3 nucleotides are TGTGCCAGCAGCTTACCCCCTCGGCCCTCCTTTCGCGATACGCAGTATTTT. As protein: CASSLPPRPSFRDTQYF. Together with reference TRBV7-2 and TRBJ2-3, the CDR3 gives the full variable domain: GAGVSQSPSNKVTEKGKDVELRCDPISGHTALYWYRQSLGQGLEFLIYFQGNSAPDKSGLPSDRFSAERTGGSVSTLTIQRTQQEDSAVYLCASSLPPRPSFRDTQYFGPGTRLTVL.

The rearrangement joins TRBV3-1 to TRBJ2-2; TRBD2 matches 9 bases. Germline lookup yields CDR1 LGHDT and CDR2 YNNKEL (reference sequence). The CDR3 has 17 residues. J was trimmed by 8 bases and V by 1 base; bases with no gene match: 11. This chain's CDR3 is CASSQGLVVAGEGELFF. The CDR3 DNA reads TGTGCCAGCAGCCAAGGATTAGTGGTAGCGGGAGAGGGGGAGCTGTTTTTT.

The rearrangement uses TRBV20-1 and TRBJ1-5; possibly TRBD1 for D (5 bases). This CDR3 comprises 12 residues. CDR1 is DFQATT and CDR2 is SNEGSKA in the germline V gene (reference sequence). The V and J ends lost 0 bases and 7 bases respectively, with 7 bases between them. The CDR3 region has the DNA TGCAGTGCTAGAGAGGGGCAACAGCCCCAGCATTTT. This codes for CSAREGQQPQHF.

This chain connects TRBV7-2 to TRBJ2-7; 8 bases match TRBD2. The CDR3 is 15 residues long. The germline gives CDR1 SGHTA, CDR2 FQGNSA. J gave up 3 bases and V 2 bases, and 6 bases lay outside the gene matches. CDR3: CASSLSRGGRYEQYF. In nucleotides, the CDR3 is TGTGCCAGCAGCTTAAGTCGGGGGGGTCGCTACGAGCAGTACTTC.

The genes are TRBV7-2 and TRBJ2-2; D is unresolved. The length of the CDR3 is 15 residues. The germline V and J ends were trimmed by 1 base and 4 bases, with 10 bases remaining between them. The V gene's germline CDR1 is SGHTA and CDR2 FQGNSA. The DNA for the CDR3 is TGTGCCAGCAGCTTAGGGCCAGCGAGCACCGGGGAGCTGTTTTTT. Translation gives CASSLGPASTGELFF. Full variable domain (missing parts from reference TRBV7-2 and TRBJ2-2): GAGVSQSPSNKVTEKGKDVELRCDPISGHTALYWYRQSLGQGLEFLIYFQGNSAPDKSGLPSDRFSAERTGGSVSTLTIQRTQQEDSAVYLCASSLGPASTGELFFGEGSRLTVL.

The J gene is TRBJ1-4, the V gene TRBV4-1; 8 bases align to TRBD1. CDR3 length equals 15 residues. CDR1 and CDR2 from the germline V gene are MGHRA and YSYEKL. V lost 5 bases and J lost 5; bases outside the gene matches: 7. CDR3 region: CASSADGTGNEKLFF. The CDR3 DNA reads TGCGCCAGCAGCGCCGACGGGACAGGCAATGAAAAACTGTTTTTT.

This clonotype was seen a few times. The chain employs TRBV7-9 and TRBJ2-2; 9 bases line up with TRBD2. The trim removed 2 bases at V and 7 bases at J, leaving 2 bases unmatched. The CDR3 spans 14 residues. CDR1 is SEHNR, CDR2 FQNEAQ, per germline (reference sequence). DNA of the CDR3: TGTGCCAGCAGCTTACCAGCGGGGGGCGGGGAGCTGTTTTTT. It translates to CASSLPAGGGELFF. The complete variable domain, with remaining parts taken from reference TRBV7-9 and TRBJ2-2, reads DTGVSQNPRHKITKRGQNVTFRCDPISEHNRLYWYRQTLGQGPEFLTYFQNEAQLEKSRLLSDRFSAERPKGSFSTLEIQRTEQGDSAMYLCASSLPAGGGELFFGEGSRLTVL.

The chain uses TRBV6-2 or TRBV6-3 and TRBJ2-5, with 7 bases matching TRBD2. The CDR3 loop spans 14 amino acids. Germline lookup yields CDR1 MNHEY and CDR2 SVGEGT. Trimming cost V 10 bases and J 0 bases; bases outside gene matches: 8. In DNA, the CDR3 is TGTGCCACCCTCCCGGGGGGACACCAAGAGACCCAGTACTTC. Its protein product is CATLPGGHQETQYF.

This clonotype was found a few times. The chain is built from TRBV7-9 and TRBJ2-3, with TRBD1 matching 10 bases. Losses at the gene ends were 5 bases for V and 8 bases for J; bases not matched to a gene: 7. The CDR3 covers 14 residues. The germline gives CDR1 SEHNR, CDR2 FQNEAQ (reference sequence). The CDR3 loop is CASSPGTGDSTQYF. The CDR3 nucleotides read TGTGCCAGCAGCCCCGGGACAGGGGATTCTACGCAGTATTTT.

This clonotype has ten or more counts. The chain employs TRBV9 and TRBJ1-1; the match to TRBD1 covers 9 bases. Germline V gene lookup returns CDR1 SGDLS and CDR2 YYNGEE. CDR3 length: 14 residues. The V segment lost 0 bases and the J segment 7 bases; nucleotides outside the gene matches: 4. The DNA for the CDR3 is TGTGCCAGCAGCGTAGGAACAGGGGGCAATGAAGCTTTCTTT. Amino acid sequence: CASSVGTGGNEAFF.

This chain uses TRBV24-1 with TRBJ2-1, with 10 bases lining up with TRBD1. V lost 2 bases, J lost 7 bases, and 4 bases stayed unmatched. CDR3 length: 15 amino acids. Germline-derived CDR1 and CDR2 are KGHDR and SFDVKD. The CDR3 nucleotides are TGTGCCACCAGTGATTATGGGACAGGGGATAATGAGCAGTTCTTC. Translated, it gives CATSDYGTGDNEQFF.

This rearrangement joins TRBV7-9 to TRBJ1-1, with 8 bases identical to TRBD1. Germline CDR1 and CDR2: SEHNR and FQNEAQ (reference sequence). CDR3 length: 18 amino acids. J was trimmed by 5 bases and V by 5 bases; bases with no gene match: 19. The CDR3 bases are TGTGCCAGCAGCCAGGGCGCTAACAGGGGGTTCCCGGAAACTGAAGCTTTCTTT. Residues: CASSQGANRGFPETEAFF.

In its sample, this clonotype was seen a few times. The CDR3 here is CASSLAGAREQYF. The CDR3 DNA reads TGTGCCAGCAGCTTAGCGGGAGCGCGGGAGCAGTACTTC. This chain joins TRBV6-2 or TRBV6-3 and TRBJ2-7, with 9 bases that match TRBD2. Looked up from germline, CDR1 is MNHEY and CDR2 is SVGEGT. There are 13 residues in the CDR3. V dropped 6 bases and J dropped 7; count of bases not matched to a gene: 7.

On this clonotype itself: The junction does not match germline at one end; this may be a read error. V is TRBV12-3 or TRBV12-4 and J is TRBJ2-7; possible D gene TRBD2, 5 bases. The CDR3 totals 12 residues. This CDR3 is CASSPGSYEKYF. In DNA form, the CDR3 reads TGTGCCAGCAGCCCGGGATCCTACGAGAAGTACTTC.

V gene TRBV25-1 combines with J gene TRBJ2-7; TRBD1 might be the D (5 bases). The V and J ends lost 7 bases and 0 bases respectively, with 10 bases between them. There are 13 residues in the CDR3. Per germline, CDR1 MGHDK and CDR2 SYGVNS. The CDR3 region is CASIRETSYEQYF. As DNA, the CDR3 is TGTGCCAGCATCAGGGAAACCTCCTACGAGCAGTACTTC.

This clonotype was picked up a small number of times. V gene TRBV5-1 combines with J gene TRBJ2-7, with D possibly being TRBD2 (5 bases). The CDR3 runs 16 residues. The V gene's germline CDR1 is SGHRS and CDR2 YFSETQ. Trimming cost V 0 bases and J 5 bases, with 18 bases left between them. The chain's CDR3 is CASSLGVRAAKDEQYF. The CDR3 nucleotides read TGCGCCAGCAGCTTGGGGGTGAGGGCGGCAAAAGACGAGCAGTACTTC.

This clonotype occurred a few times. The V call is TRBV18, the J call TRBJ2-7, with D unclear. CDR3 size: 15 residues. Trimming left V 3 bases short and J 0 bases short, with 12 bases between. Germline V gene lookup returns CDR1 KGHSH and CDR2 LQKENI. The CDR3 loop reads CASSPFDSSSYEQYF. The CDR3, as DNA: TGTGCCAGCTCACCTTTCGACTCTAGCTCCTACGAGCAGTACTTC. The whole variable domain, filled in from reference TRBV18 and TRBJ2-7, reads NAGVMQNPRHLVRRRGQEARLRCSPMKGHSHVYWYRQLPEEGLKFMVYLQKENIIDESGMPKERFSAEFPKEGPSILRIQQVVRGDSAAYFCASSPFDSSSYEQYFGPGTRLTVT.

This clonotype was picked up a small number of times. This sequence joins TRBV6-2 or TRBV6-3 and TRBJ2-7, with 7 bases lining up with TRBD1. This CDR3 comprises 14 residues. The germline V gene encodes CDR1 MNHEY and CDR2 SVGEGT. V lost 6 bases and J lost 5; bases outside the gene matches: 10. In DNA form, the CDR3 reads TGTGCCAGCAGAACCAGGGGGAAGACGGACGAGCAGTACTTC. It yields the protein CASRTRGKTDEQYF.

The rearrangement links TRBV7-9 to TRBJ2-4, with D unresolved. V was shortened by 5 bases and J by 8 bases, with 13 bases between the two germline ends. This CDR3 contains 13 residues. From germline, CDR1 is SEHNR and CDR2 FQNEAQ (reference sequence). The CDR3 sequence: CASSLPEPDIQYF. The CDR3 DNA reads as TGTGCCAGCAGCCTCCCGGAGCCGGACATTCAGTACTTC.

V is TRBV24-1 and J is TRBJ2-3; 10 bases map to TRBD2. The CDR3 contains 16 residues. V dropped 4 bases and J dropped 2; count of bases not matched to a gene: 5. Germline lookup yields CDR1 KGHDR and CDR2 SFDVKD. CDR3 region: CATSESLAGDTDTQYF. CDR3 sequence (DNA): TGTGCCACCAGTGAATCGCTAGCGGGGGACACAGATACGCAGTATTTT.

J is TRBJ1-1 and V is TRBV3-1; 7 bases are shared with TRBD1. This CDR3 contains 16 residues. V gave up 4 bases and J gave up 0 bases; unmatched junction bases: 8. Per the germline V gene, CDR1 is LGHDT and CDR2 is YNNKEL (reference sequence). The CDR3 sequence: CASSPRRGLVNTEAFF. The CDR3 DNA is TGTGCCAGCAGCCCCCGGAGGGGGCTTGTGAACACTGAAGCTTTCTTT.

This clonotype was detected only a few times. The chain carries TRBV29-1 and TRBJ1-1; possible D gene TRBD1, 6 bases. Trimming left V 7 bases short and J 3 bases short, with 15 bases between. Germline-derived CDR1 and CDR2 are SQVTM and ANQGSEA. The CDR3 is 13 residues long. The CDR3 DNA sequence: TGCAGCGGCGGGACACCTGATGACACTGAAGCTTTCTTT. Residues: CSGGTPDDTEAFF. Filled out from reference TRBV29-1 and TRBJ1-1, the complete variable domain reads SAVISQKPSRDICQRGTSLTIQCQVDSQVTMMFWYRQQPGQSLTLIATANQGSEATYESGFVIDKFPISRPNLTFSTLTVSNMSPEDSSIYLCSGGTPDDTEAFFGQGTRLTVV.

V is TRBV7-9 and J is TRBJ1-1; maybe TRBD1 (6 bases). CDR1 SEHNR and CDR2 FQNEAQ come from the germline V gene (reference sequence). V shed 4 bases and J shed 4 bases, with 19 bases lying between them. The CDR3 contains 16 residues. CDR3 bases: TGTGCCAGCAGCTCCCGTGGGGGGCCAACGGGCACTGAAGCTTTCTTT. Translation gives CASSSRGGPTGTEAFF. Based on the CDR3 plus reference TRBV7-9 and TRBJ1-1, the full variable domain is DTGVSQNPRHKITKRGQNVTFRCDPISEHNRLYWYRQTLGQGPEFLTYFQNEAQLEKSRLLSDRFSAERPKGSFSTLEIQRTEQGDSAMYLCASSSRGGPTGTEAFFGQGTRLTVV.